The T cell receptor (beta chain) under discussion was sequenced for a study of beta chain features in type 1 diabetes. This clone was picked up a small number of times. Trimming stripped 7 bases from V and 3 bases from J, with 12 bases between. In germline, CDR1 is GTSNPN, CDR2 SVGIG (reference sequence). There are 12 residues in the CDR3. Expressed TCRB transcripts were sequenced, since all the RNA that had been isolated was reverse transcribed. Clones were read by immunoSEQ multiplex PCR, and TCRdb kept only the in-frame ones, dropping some. This sample has 300,000 to 350,000 clones, with about 19% found just once.

The sequencing input was naive CD4+ T cells from blood. This clonotype was sampled from a woman between 18 and 29 years old in good health. The chain employs TRBV30 and TRBJ1-2, with a weak D call TRBD1 (5 bases). DNA of the CDR3: TGTGCCTCGACCAGGGCCGACTATGGCTACACCTTC. This gives the protein CASTRADYGYTF.